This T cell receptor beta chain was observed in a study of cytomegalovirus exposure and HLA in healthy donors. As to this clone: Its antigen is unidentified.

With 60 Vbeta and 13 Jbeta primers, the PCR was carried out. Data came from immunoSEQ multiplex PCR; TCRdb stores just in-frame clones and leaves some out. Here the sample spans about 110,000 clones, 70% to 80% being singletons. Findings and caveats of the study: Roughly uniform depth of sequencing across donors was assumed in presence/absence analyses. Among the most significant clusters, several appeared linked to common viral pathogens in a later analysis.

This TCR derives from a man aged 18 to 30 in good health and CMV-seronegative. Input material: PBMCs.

The DNA for the CDR3 is TGTGCCAGCAGTTTACAGGGGGCGGGCACAGATACGCAGTATTTT. Protein: CASSLQGAGTDTQYF. The chain has TRBV6-4 and TRBJ2-3, with 9 bases identical to TRBD1. The CDR3 is made up of 15 amino acids. CDR1 is MRHNA, CDR2 SNTAGT, per germline. The junction had 4 bases not matched to a gene; V was cut back by 5 bases and J by 1 base.